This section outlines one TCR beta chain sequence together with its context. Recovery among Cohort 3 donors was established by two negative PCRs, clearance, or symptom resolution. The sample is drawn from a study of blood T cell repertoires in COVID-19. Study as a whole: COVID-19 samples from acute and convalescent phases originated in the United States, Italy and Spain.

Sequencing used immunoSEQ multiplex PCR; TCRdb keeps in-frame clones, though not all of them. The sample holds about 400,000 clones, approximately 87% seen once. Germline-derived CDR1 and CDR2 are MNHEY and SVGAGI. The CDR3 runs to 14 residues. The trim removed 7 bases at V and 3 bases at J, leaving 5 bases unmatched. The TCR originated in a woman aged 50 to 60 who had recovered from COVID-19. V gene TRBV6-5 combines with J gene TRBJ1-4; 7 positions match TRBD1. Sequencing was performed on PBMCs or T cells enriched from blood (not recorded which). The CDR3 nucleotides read TGTGCCAGCATCTCCGGGACAGCTAATGAAAAACTGTTTTTT. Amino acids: CASISGTANEKLFF.